One sample yielded the 29 T cell receptor beta chains listed below, sequenced in a study of blood T cell repertoires in COVID-19. Method: immunoSEQ multiplex PCR; TCRdb's copy keeps in-frame clones and lacks some. Of fewer than 200,000 clones listed, about 89% were seen once; the top ten hold 2% to 3%. Sequencing input: peripheral blood. The receptors were gathered from a man aged 35 to 55 with active or convalescent COVID-19.

This chain uses TRBV15 with TRBJ2-3; no firm D call. There are 13 residues in the CDR3. The V gene lost 5 bases and the J gene lost 0 bases, with 6 bases spanning the gap. Per germline, CDR1 LNHNV and CDR2 YYDKDF (reference sequence). In nucleotides, the CDR3 is TGTGCCACCAGCTCCTATAGCACAGATACGCAGTATTTT. It specifies CATSSYSTDTQYF.

This clone has a single count. This CDR3 reads CASSQDRTSYEQYF. The CDR3 DNA sequence: TGTGCCAGCAGCCAGGACAGGACCTCCTACGAGCAGTACTTC. The gene calls are TRBV7-2 and TRBJ2-7, with 7 bases identical to TRBD1. This CDR3 spans 14 amino acids. The trim removed 5 bases at V and 0 bases at J, leaving 4 bases unmatched. Germline CDR1 reads SGHTA; CDR2 reads FQGNSA.

The rearrangement links TRBV15 to TRBJ1-5; tentatively, D is TRBD1 (6 bases). The CDR3 length is 14 residues. Germline-derived CDR1 and CDR2 are LNHNV and YYDKDF (reference sequence). Trimming took 5 bases from V and 3 from J, leaving 11 bases between them. The CDR3 sequence is CATSPRQVNQPQHF. The DNA of the CDR3 is TGTGCCACCAGCCCACGACAGGTCAATCAGCCCCAGCATTTT.

V is TRBV30 and J is TRBJ1-4; possible D gene TRBD1, 6 bases. There are 17 residues in the CDR3. Trimming stripped 2 bases from V and 6 bases from J, with 22 bases between. Germline CDR1 and CDR2: GTSNPN and SVGIG (reference sequence). CDR3 sequence: CAWSTKNRVEGDEKLFF. The DNA of the CDR3 is TGTGCCTGGAGTACGAAAAACAGGGTAGAGGGAGATGAAAAACTGTTTTTT. Full variable domain (outside the CDR3, taken from reference TRBV30 and TRBJ1-4): SQTIHQWPATLVQPVGSPLSLECTVEGTSNPNLYWYRQAAGRGLQLLFYSVGIGQISSEVPQNLSASRPQDRQFILSSKKLLLSDSGFYLCAWSTKNRVEGDEKLFFGSGTQLSVL.

The V and J genes are TRBV27 and TRBJ1-2; maybe TRBD1 (6 bases). This CDR3 region has 15 residues. Germline assignment: CDR1 MNHEY and CDR2 SMNVEV (reference sequence). The V end was cut by 5 bases, the J end by 3 bases, with 16 bases between. CDR3 sequence (DNA): TGTGCCAGCAGTAACCCGACAGAGGGGGACTATGGCTACACCTTC. The encoded protein is CASSNPTEGDYGYTF.

The chain uses TRBV11-2 and TRBJ2-7, with D hard to call. The V and J ends lost 4 bases and 3 bases respectively, with 4 bases between them. This CDR3 spans 11 amino acids. In germline, CDR1 is SGHAT, CDR2 FQNNGV. CDR3 in amino acids: CASSYRYEQYF. Here the CDR3 DNA reads TGTGCCAGCAGCTATCGCTACGAGCAGTACTTC.

The CDR3 region is CASSDKTASLTDTQYF. CDR3 sequence (DNA): TGTGCCAGCTCTGATAAGACAGCGTCCCTCACAGATACGCAGTATTTT. This rearrangement joins TRBV7-2 to TRBJ2-3, with D possibly matching TRBD1 (5 bases). Trimming left V 8 bases short and J 2 bases short, with 20 bases between. CDR3 length: 16 residues. CDR1 SGHTA and CDR2 FQGNSA come from the germline V gene. The variable domain in full, with the rest retrieved from reference TRBV7-2 and TRBJ2-3, is GAGVSQSPSNKVTEKGKDVELRCDPISGHTALYWYRQSLGQGLEFLIYFQGNSAPDKSGLPSDRFSAERTGGSVSTLTIQRTQQEDSAVYLCASSDKTASLTDTQYFGPGTRLTVL.

This sequence joins TRBV7-3 and TRBJ1-1, with D possibly being TRBD1 (5 bases). CDR3 length: 14 amino acids. Trimming removed 3 bases from V and 1 base from J, with 9 bases in between. Looked up from germline, CDR1 is SGHTA and CDR2 is FQGTGA. CDR3 region: CASSLTVQNTEAFF. In DNA, the CDR3 is TGTGCCAGCAGCTTGACAGTTCAGAACACTGAAGCTTTCTTT.

The rearrangement joins TRBV30 to TRBJ2-7, with 12 bases fitting TRBD2. In germline, CDR1 is GTSNPN, CDR2 SVGIG (reference sequence). The CDR3 loop spans 15 amino acids. Trimming at V came to 4 bases and at J to 1 base, leaving 5 bases not matched to a gene. This CDR3 is CAWNPSGGASYEQYF. The CDR3 coding sequence is TGTGCCTGGAATCCTAGCGGGGGGGCTTCCTACGAGCAGTACTTC.

The chain uses TRBV6-6 and TRBJ1-2; 7 nucleotides align to TRBD1. The CDR3 runs to 13 residues. The V segment lost 5 bases and the J segment 4 bases; nucleotides outside the gene matches: 4. Germline V gives CDR1 MNHNY, CDR2 SVGAGI (reference sequence). CDR3 DNA sequence: TGTGCCAGCAGTCCCTACAGGGGCTATGGCTACACCTTC. The encoded protein is CASSPYRGYGYTF.

The chain employs TRBV29-1 and TRBJ1-3; D not certain. The V end was cut by 3 bases, the J end by 4 bases, with 16 bases between. Germline CDR1 and CDR2: SQVTM and ANQGSEA. CDR3 size: 15 residues. The CDR3, as DNA: TGCAGCGTTGAGGGAGGGAGGGTGAAGGGAAACACCATATATTTT. Residues: CSVEGGRVKGNTIYF.

The chain uses TRBV12-5 and TRBJ2-7; D is unclear. CDR3 length: 11 amino acids. CDR1 is LGHNT and CDR2 is FRNRAP in the germline V gene. Deletions cut 7 bases from V and 3 bases from J, with 7 bases between. Here the CDR3 DNA reads TGTGCTAGTGCCATTAGCTACGAGCAGTACTTC. As protein: CASAISYEQYF.

Comment on this clone: One junction end does not reproduce the germline sequence, and a read error may be involved. This rearrangement joins TRBV19 to TRBJ2-5, with D tentatively TRBD1 (5 bases). CDR3 length equals 14 residues. The germline CDR1 and CDR2 sequences are LNHDA and SQIVND (reference sequence). The CDR3, as DNA: TGTGCCAGTAGTACCCAGGGCTTACAAGAGACCCAATACTTC. As protein: CASSTQGLQETQYF.

This sequence joins TRBV6-1 and TRBJ1-5; D remains ambiguous. This CDR3 is 14 amino acids long. Germline-derived CDR1 and CDR2 are MNHNS and SASEGT. Trimming removed 1 base from V and 5 bases from J, with 9 bases in between. As DNA, the CDR3 is TGTGCCAGCAGTGAAGGCTCAACAGATCAGCCCCAGCATTTT. Amino acids: CASSEGSTDQPQHF.

This chain links TRBV30 with TRBJ1-1, with D perhaps matching TRBD1 (5 bases). CDR1 and CDR2 (germline): GTSNPN, SVGIG (reference sequence). The CDR3 contains 12 residues. V was pared by 7 bases and J by 1 base, with 10 bases between. The CDR3 reads CASYRKNTEAFF. The CDR3 DNA reads TGTGCCTCGTACAGGAAGAACACTGAAGCTTTCTTT.

This clone was observed once. The chain carries TRBV5-6 and TRBJ2-2, with 9 bases that match TRBD2. Losses at the gene ends were 6 bases for V and 4 bases for J; bases not matched to a gene: 10. Germline values: CDR1 SGHDT, CDR2 YYEEEE. The CDR3 is 16 amino acids. The CDR3 sequence is CASIRRGGRSTGELFF. CDR3 nucleotides: TGTGCCAGCATCAGGCGGGGGGGCCGTAGCACCGGGGAGCTGTTTTTT.

V and J are TRBV5-5 and TRBJ1-6, with D tentatively TRBD1 (6 bases). The CDR3 has 12 amino acids. V was clipped by 4 bases and J by 16 bases, with 15 bases between them. CDR1 is SGHKS, CDR2 YYEKEE, per germline (reference sequence). CDR3 nucleotides: TGTGCCAGCAGCCAGACAGGTACCCTACTCCACTTT. This sequence encodes CASSQTGTLLHF.

The chain joins TRBV4-3 to TRBJ1-4; 8 positions agree with TRBD1. Germline values: CDR1 LGHNA, CDR2 YSLEER. The CDR3 has 17 residues. J was trimmed by 2 bases and V by 3 bases; bases with no gene match: 8. CDR3 protein: CASSQELRGHTNEKLFF. The CDR3 bases are TGCGCCAGCAGCCAGGAACTCAGGGGGCACACTAATGAAAAACTGTTTTTT.

The chain employs TRBV21-1 and TRBJ1-2; the DNA was not used to check the table's D call, TRBD1. TRBV21-1 is listed as a pseudogene. The CDR3 runs to 13 residues. CDR3: CASSKGGNSSYTF. CDR3 DNA: TGTGCCAGCAGCAAAGGGGGCAATTCTAGCTACACCTTC.

The genes are TRBV15 and TRBJ1-5; D may be TRBD1 (6 bases). CDR1 is LNHNV and CDR2 is YYDKDF in the germline V gene (reference sequence). Trimming stripped 0 bases from V and 2 bases from J, with 11 bases between. The CDR3 consists of 16 residues. In DNA, the CDR3 is TGTGCCACCAGCAGAGACGGGCGACAGGGCAATCAGCCCCAGCATTTT. This codes for CATSRDGRQGNQPQHF.

V and J are TRBV11-3 and TRBJ1-1; 12 bases align to TRBD1. CDR1 and CDR2 (germline): SGHNT, YENEEA. The CDR3 has 14 residues. The ends lost 4 bases at V and 4 bases at J; junction bases unmatched: 1. For the CDR3, the DNA is TGTGCCAGCAGCTGGGGACAGGGGGCCACTGAAGCTTTCTTT. It encodes CASSWGQGATEAFF.

This clone was observed a single time. This chain connects TRBV11-2 to TRBJ1-6; TRBD1 aligns across 7 bases. This CDR3 comprises 15 residues. J lost 4 bases, V lost 5 bases, and 5 bases had no gene match. Germline-derived CDR1 and CDR2 are SGHAT and FQNNGV. CDR3: CASSLATGYNSPLHF. CDR3 in DNA: TGTGCCAGCAGCCTCGCGACAGGGTATAATTCACCCCTCCACTTT.

The chain carries TRBV15 and TRBJ1-1; D is possibly TRBD1 (6 bases). In germline, CDR1 is LNHNV, CDR2 YYDKDF (reference sequence). CDR3 length: 14 residues. Trimming pared 5 bases from V and 5 bases from J, leaving 15 bases between. The CDR3 is CATSDFRGGTEAFF. DNA of the CDR3: TGTGCCACCAGCGACTTCAGGGGTGGGACTGAAGCTTTCTTT.

The V gene is TRBV6-5, the J gene TRBJ2-7; 7 positions agree with TRBD2. Trimming removed 5 bases from V and 1 base from J; junction bases left unmatched: 8. This CDR3 has 15 amino acids. The germline V gene encodes CDR1 MNHEY and CDR2 SVGAGI. CDR3 in amino acids: CASSPSQGGSYEQYF. The CDR3 DNA is TGTGCCAGCAGTCCCTCGCAGGGAGGGTCCTACGAGCAGTACTTC.

This clone was seen only once. The rearrangement uses TRBV19 and TRBJ2-1, with TRBD2 matching 7 bases. V was pared by 5 bases and J by 1 base, with 5 bases of the junction left unmatched. The CDR3 spans 15 residues. The germline CDR1 and CDR2 sequences are LNHDA and SQIVND (reference sequence). The CDR3 region is CASSLSGLSYNEQFF. The CDR3 nucleotides are TGTGCCAGTAGTCTTAGCGGGTTATCCTACAATGAGCAGTTCTTC.

The V and J genes are TRBV7-9 and TRBJ1-2, with 7 bases matching TRBD1. The CDR3 is 13 residues long. Germline trimming cut 4 bases from V and 3 bases from J; bases unmatched to any gene: 2. The germline CDR1 and CDR2 sequences are SEHNR and FQNEAQ (reference sequence). The CDR3 loop reads CASSSGQYYGYTF. CDR3 sequence (DNA): TGTGCCAGCAGCTCGGGACAGTACTATGGCTACACCTTC.

This clone showed up just a few times. The rearrangement joins TRBV19 to TRBJ1-5; D call uncertain. Looked up from germline, CDR1 is LNHDA and CDR2 is SQIVND (reference sequence). The CDR3 is 11 amino acids. V was cut by 9 bases and J by 8 bases, with 11 bases left in between. The CDR3 loop reads CASGPREPQHF. The CDR3 nucleotides read TGTGCCAGCGGCCCCCGGGAGCCCCAGCATTTT.

This clone occurred once. The chain's CDR3 is CASSVTSYAYNEQFF. The CDR3 DNA sequence: TGTGCCAGCAGCGTGACTAGTTACGCCTACAATGAGCAGTTCTTC. V and J are TRBV11-1 and TRBJ2-1; D perhaps matches TRBD2 (6 bases). Per germline, CDR1 SGHAT and CDR2 FQDESV (reference sequence). This CDR3 has 15 residues. The ends were cut back, 5 bases at V and 2 bases at J, with 13 bases in the middle.

The DNA for the CDR3 is TGTGCCAGCTCAAGTCAGATGAACACTGAAGCTTTCTTT. Protein: CASSSQMNTEAFF. The J gene is TRBJ1-1, the V gene TRBV18; D call uncertain. V lost 5 bases and J lost 0, with 7 bases in between. CDR1 KGHSH and CDR2 LQKENI come from the germline V gene. The CDR3 has 13 amino acids.